A single sample gave rise to the 7 T cell receptor beta chains below, sequenced in a study of blood T cell repertoires in COVID-19. The protocol was immunoSEQ multiplex PCR, while the TCRdb copy is restricted to in-frame clones and leaves out a portion. The repertoire has about 71,000 clones, 90% of them found once; the top ten carry 0.75% to 0.8%. The sample taken for sequencing was peripheral blood. These receptors were taken from a woman of 80 years or more with acute or convalescent COVID-19.

CDR3 region: CASSSYLGEQFF. Written as DNA, the CDR3 is TGTGCCAGCAGCTCCTACCTCGGGGAGCAGTTCTTC. V and J are TRBV11-1 and TRBJ2-1; D call uncertain. V lost 4 bases and J lost 10, with 11 bases in between. Germline CDR1 and CDR2: SGHAT and FQDESV (reference sequence). The CDR3 is 12 residues long.

The chain carries TRBV28 and TRBJ2-7, with D perhaps TRBD2 (6 bases). This CDR3 has 14 amino acids. Trimming left V 5 bases short and J 3 bases short, with 14 bases between. Germline CDR1 is MDHEN and CDR2 is SYDVKM. The CDR3 bases are TGTGCCAGCAGTCCTGGGACTTTTATCTACGAGCAGTACTTC. As protein: CASSPGTFIYEQYF. Drawing the rest from reference TRBV28 and TRBJ2-7, the complete variable domain is DVKVTQSSRYLVKRTGEKVFLECVQDMDHENMFWYRQDPGLGLRLIYFSYDVKMKEKGDIPEGYSVSREKKERFSLILESASTNQTSMYLCASSPGTFIYEQYFGPGTRLTVT.

The chain couples TRBV28 to TRBJ1-5, with D maybe TRBD1 (5 bases). The CDR3 extends over 13 amino acids. V was clipped by 11 bases and J by 0 bases, with 11 bases between them. CDR1 MDHEN and CDR2 SYDVKM come from the germline V gene. Here the CDR3 reads CALGGDSNQPQHF. In nucleotides, the CDR3 is TGTGCCCTCGGGGGGGATAGCAATCAGCCCCAGCATTTT.

This chain uses TRBV6-5 with TRBJ2-7, with TRBD1 identical over 9 bases. Germline trimming cut 2 bases from V and 3 bases from J; bases unmatched to any gene: 5. CDR1 and CDR2 from the germline V gene are MNHEY and SVGAGI. The CDR3 spans 15 residues. CDR3: CASSYTGGKFYEQYF. The DNA for the CDR3 is TGTGCCAGCAGTTACACAGGGGGCAAGTTCTACGAGCAGTACTTC.

This chain uses TRBV6-5 with TRBJ1-2; TRBD1 might be the D (6 bases). The CDR3 runs 16 residues. CDR1 is MNHEY and CDR2 is SVGAGI in the germline V gene. The germline V and J ends were trimmed by 4 bases and 5 bases, with 20 bases remaining between them. In nucleotides, the CDR3 is TGTGCCAGCAGTTGGGGTGTGGTGTCAGGGGTTTATGGCTACACCTTC. Encoded protein: CASSWGVVSGVYGYTF.

The gene calls are TRBV27 and TRBJ1-4; 7 bases line up with TRBD1. Per germline, CDR1 MNHEY and CDR2 SMNVEV (reference sequence). The V segment lost 3 bases and the J segment 9 bases; nucleotides outside the gene matches: 7. This CDR3 is 14 amino acids long. The CDR3 protein is CASSFRQGDKKLFF. The CDR3 DNA is TGTGCCAGCAGTTTCAGGCAGGGGGACAAAAAACTGTTTTTT.

The genes are TRBV11-2 and TRBJ2-1, with D unclear. V was trimmed by 3 bases and J by 10 bases, leaving 7 bases between them. This CDR3 comprises 11 residues. Germline V gives CDR1 SGHAT, CDR2 FQNNGV. The CDR3 coding sequence is TGTGCCAGCAGCTTTTCGAGGGAGCAGTTCTTC. It codes for CASSFSREQFF.